Sequencing of this T cell receptor beta chain was carried out in a study of blood T cells in healthy people across ages. Study-wide results and caveats: Among T cells, TCR beta diversity per million cells dropped roughly linearly as age rose.

Details on this clonotype: Its antigen remains unknown.

Primed by a sample-barcoded 5' primer and a J-beta primer mix, a second PCR proceeded for about 6 to 12 cycles. Using its own MiXCR run on the 5' RACE reads, TCRdb lists one record per CDR3 protein. In the table there are 750,000 to 850,000 distinct CDR3 sequences, roughly 25% of which are singletons. The CDR3 runs 16 residues. The germline V and J ends were trimmed by 2 bases and 0 bases, with 13 bases remaining between them. Germline V gives CDR1 SGHRS, CDR2 YFSETQ. The same data also contributed to another study, on T cells of mothers and their children.

This TCR was sampled from a boy younger than 18 in good health. The material sequenced was blood. J is TRBJ2-3 and V is TRBV5-1, with D unresolved. The CDR3 nucleotides read TGCGCCAGCAGCTTTGGATATGCCACTAGCACAGATACGCAGTATTTT. This codes for CASSFGYATSTDTQYF.